This T cell receptor (beta chain) was recorded in a study of monozygotic twins with inflammatory bowel disease. The study's findings and limits: Lower TCRbeta diversity (inverse Simpson) was seen in IBD patients than in healthy co-twins. Patient-to-patient differences in immunosuppressive treatment may have added variability to the repertoires.

Germline CDR1 reads LGHNA; CDR2 reads YNFKEQ. CDR3 length equals 15 residues. Concerning this clonotype itself: Its specificity is not known.

TCRdb reanalyzed the 5' RACE reads and collapses them to one entry per CDR3 protein, without DNA. The table for this sample gives some 170,000 distinct CDR3 sequences. This sequence was found in a human donor with ulcerative colitis or Crohn's disease, or a healthy co-twin of an affected twin (not recorded which). The sample comprised blood. This sequence joins TRBV4-2 and TRBJ2-7. The CDR3 spells CASSQERTETYEQYF.